Described below is a single TCR beta chain sequence and its context. Antigen unknown. This record belongs to a study of T cells expressing NK-cell markers. Study details: Beta-chain profiling covered CD3+CD56+NKG2C+, CD3+CD56+NKG2C- and CD3+CD56-NKG2C+ sorted subsets. Study-wide results and limits: Clones of NKG2C+ T cells that had expanded were of unclear HCMV specificity.

CDR3 size: 11 residues. The germline CDR1 and CDR2 sequences are KGHDR and SFDVKD. 5'RACE template switching built TCR beta cDNA with unique molecular identifiers. TCRdb derives one entry per CDR3 protein from the 5' RACE reads, leaving out DNA. This sample's table reports 400,000 to 500,000 distinct CDR3 sequences. The TCR comes from a woman aged 18 to 75 in good health. The chain uses TRBV24-1 and TRBJ2-2. What was sequenced was blood T cells: a sorted CD56 or NKG2C T cell subset, CD4+ or CD8+ T cells, or bulk PBMC T cells (not recorded which). CDR3 in amino acids: CATSDSGELFF.